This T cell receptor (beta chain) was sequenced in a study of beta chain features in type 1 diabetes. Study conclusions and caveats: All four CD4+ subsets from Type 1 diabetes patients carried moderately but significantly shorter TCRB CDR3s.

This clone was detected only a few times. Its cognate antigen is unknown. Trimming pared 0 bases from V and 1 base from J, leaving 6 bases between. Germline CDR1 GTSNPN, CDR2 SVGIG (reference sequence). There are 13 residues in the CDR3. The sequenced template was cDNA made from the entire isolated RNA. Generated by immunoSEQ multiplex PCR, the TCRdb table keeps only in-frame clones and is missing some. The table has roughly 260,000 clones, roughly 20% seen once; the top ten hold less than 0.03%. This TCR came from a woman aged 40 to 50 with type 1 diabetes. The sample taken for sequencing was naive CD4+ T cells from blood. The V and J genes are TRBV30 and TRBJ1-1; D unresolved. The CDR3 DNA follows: TGTGCCTGGAGTGTATGGCAGAACACTGAAGCTTTCTTT. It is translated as CAWSVWQNTEAFF.